A selection of T cell receptor beta chains follows, all from one sample in a study of T-cell reconstitution after alpha-beta-depleted transplantation in children. Using its own MiXCR run on the PCR reads, TCRdb lists one record per CDR3 protein. Counted here are 500,000 or so distinct CDR3 sequences, roughly an eighth occurring once; the ten biggest clones make up roughly 15%. This sample comprised PBMCs, mostly from graft donor cells, obtained 180 days after TCRalphabeta/CD19-depleted stem cell transplant. These receptors originate from a female patient aged 2-10 years who had a stem cell transplant for aplastic anemia, so the T cells may come from the graft donor. Both conserved end residues are part of each CDR3. A D gene is named only where the DNA matches it firmly. Some rows mark clone size as missing; the rest say once, few, many or name a class of expanded clone.

CDR3 length	D gene	V gene	J gene	clone size	CDR3 DNA	CDR3 protein
16	.	TRBV30	TRBJ2-3	few	TGTGCCTGGAGTGTTTTGGGGGGATTTGGCACAGATACGCAGTATTTT	CAWSVLGGFGTDTQYF
18	.	TRBV11-2	TRBJ1-5	.	TGTGCCAGCAGCCCGATCCCGGACAGCGGATTAAGCAATCAGCCCCAGCATTTT	CASSPIPDSGLSNQPQHF
16	.	TRBV12-3/TRBV12-4	TRBJ1-3	few	TGTGCCAGCAGTCGCCCTCAGGAGACAGGCAGAAACACCATATATTTT	CASSRPQETGRNTIYF
16	TRBD2	TRBV20-1	TRBJ2-1	many	TGCAGTGCTGCCCCCCCCCGCGGGGGGGCGGGAAATGAGCAGTTCTTC	CSAAPPRGGAGNEQFF
14	TRBD1	TRBV5-1	TRBJ1-1	.	TGCGCCAGCAGCTTGCAAGGGGGCAGATTCGAAGCTTTCTTT	CASSLQGGRFEAFF
15	TRBD2	TRBV20-1	TRBJ2-3	few	TGCAGTGCTAGCCGGGTGGCTAGCGGGAGGGATACGCAGTATTTT	CSASRVASGRDTQYF
16	.	TRBV4-1	TRBJ2-3	few	TGCGCCAGCAGCCAAGATAGAGGGGCGGGCACAGATACGCAGTATTTT	CASSQDRGAGTDTQYF
15	TRBD2	TRBV9	TRBJ2-3	many	TGTGCCAGCAGCCTAGCAGGGACTACCACAGATACGCAGTATTTT	CASSLAGTTTDTQYF
16	.	TRBV27	TRBJ2-3	few	TGTGCCAGCAGTTCCCGAGCGGCGGGACCCACAGATACGCAGTATTTT	CASSSRAAGPTDTQYF
14	TRBD2	TRBV7-9	TRBJ2-1	.	TGTGCCAGCAGCTCGGGACTAGCCTTCGATGAGCAGTTCTTC	CASSSGLAFDEQFF
13	TRBD1	TRBV15	TRBJ2-7	many	TGTGCCACCAGCAGCCGGACAGGGGCCGAGCAGTACTTC	CATSSRTGAEQYF
14	.	TRBV7-2	TRBJ2-1	many	TGTGCCAGCAGCTTTTATAGCTCCTACAATGAGCAGTTCTTC	CASSFYSSYNEQFF
15	.	TRBV27	TRBJ1-2	few	TGTGCCAGCAGTTTATTTGTGCCAGGGAACTATGGCTACACCTTC	CASSLFVPGNYGYTF
15	TRBD2	TRBV11-2	TRBJ2-7	few	TGTGCCAGCAGCTTCGGTAGGGGACTATCCTACGAGCAGTACTTC	CASSFGRGLSYEQYF
17	TRBD2	TRBV15	TRBJ2-3	few	TGTGCCACCAGCAGAGTGGTGAGCGGGAGAACGACAGATACGCAGTATTTT	CATSRVVSGRTTDTQYF
16	.	TRBV3-1	TRBJ1-6	.	TGTGCCAGCAGCCAAGATTCACTTCCCAGGCATTCACCCCTCCACTTT	CASSQDSLPRHSPLHF
14	.	TRBV6-2/TRBV6-3	TRBJ2-7	few	TGTGCCAGCAGCCTATGGCAGGAGTTCTACGAGCAGTACTTC	CASSLWQEFYEQYF
13	.	TRBV28	TRBJ2-5	.	TGTGCCAGCAGGGAGACAGTGCAAGAGACCCAGTACTTC	CASRETVQETQYF
16	.	TRBV28	TRBJ2-7	few	TGTGCCAGCAGTAAAACAGGGAGGACAGTGCGCTACGAGCAGTACTTC	CASSKTGRTVRYEQYF
14	TRBD2	TRBV29-1	TRBJ2-1	many	TGCAGCGTCCCGACTAGCGGGAACCCAAGTGAGCAGTTCTTC	CSVPTSGNPSEQFF
11	TRBD1	TRBV29-1	TRBJ2-7	few	TGCAGCGTTCGACAGGGGGGGGAGCAGTACTTC	CSVRQGGEQYF
18	TRBD1	TRBV20-1	TRBJ2-5	few	TGCAGTGCTAGAGAAAGGGACAGGGGGCGTTTTGGCCCAGAGACCCAGTACTTC	CSARERDRGRFGPETQYF
14	.	TRBV24-1	TRBJ2-3	.	TGTGCCACCAGTGATTTATTGGGTTCTGGAGGGCAGTATTTT	CATSDLLGSGGQYF
15	.	TRBV5-1	TRBJ1-5	few	TGCGCCAGCAGCTTCCCACTGTGTAGCAATCAGCCCCAGCATTTT	CASSFPLCSNQPQHF
14	.	TRBV6-5	TRBJ2-2	.	TGTGCCAGCAGTTATAGTGGCCCGGGCGGAGAGCTGTTTTTT	CASSYSGPGGELFF
14	TRBD2	TRBV20-1	TRBJ2-7	few	TGCAGTGCTAGACCCCTAGCGGAGACCTACGAGCAGTACTTC	CSARPLAETYEQYF
16	.	TRBV20-1	TRBJ2-3	.	TGCAGTGCTAGGGCCTTAAACCCGACCAGGACAGATACGCAGTATTTT	CSARALNPTRTDTQYF
14	.	TRBV12-3/TRBV12-4	TRBJ2-5	many	TGTGCCAGCAGTTTTACCAAGGCCCAAGAGACCCAGTACTTC	CASSFTKAQETQYF
14	.	TRBV27	TRBJ2-6	.	TGTGCCAGCACTTGGGGCTCTGGGGCCAACGTCCTGACTTTC	CASTWGSGANVLTF
11	.	TRBV12-3/TRBV12-4	TRBJ1-2	once	TGTGCCGGGGGGGGTAACTATGGCTACACCTTC	CAGGGNYGYTF
13	.	TRBV28	TRBJ1-5	.	TGTGCCAGCAGAGGGACGGGAGGTCAGCCCCAGCATTTT	CASRGTGGQPQHF
16	TRBD2	TRBV7-2	TRBJ2-1	few	TGTGCCAGCAAAGAACGACTAGCGGGAGGGAACAATGAGCAGTTCTTC	CASKERLAGGNNEQFF
11	.	TRBV28	TRBJ2-7	.	TGTGCCAGCAGTCGACAGTACGAGCAGTACTTC	CASSRQYEQYF
14	.	TRBV2	TRBJ1-2	.	TGTGCCAGCAGTGAGTTCGGCTCCTACTATGGCTACACCTTC	CASSEFGSYYGYTF
13	.	TRBV6-4	TRBJ1-2	.	TGTGCCAGCAGCCGGGCCTTCAACTATGGCTACACCTTC	CASSRAFNYGYTF
15	.	TRBV7-2	TRBJ2-1	few	TGTGCCAGCAGCTTAGGGGGGAACGGTTGGGATGAGCAGTTCTTC	CASSLGGNGWDEQFF
14	.	TRBV4-3	TRBJ1-1	few	TGCGCCAGCAGCCAAGGGAACACGAACACTGAAGCTTTCTTT	CASSQGNTNTEAFF
13	.	TRBV5-1	TRBJ2-1	few	TGCGCCAGCAGCTTGATCCCCAGCGCTGAGCAGTTCTTC	CASSLIPSAEQFF
15	.	TRBV11-2	TRBJ2-5	.	TGTGCCAGCAGCTTAGATCCAGGGACGTGGGAGACCCAGTACTTC	CASSLDPGTWETQYF
14	TRBD2	TRBV5-1	TRBJ2-7	many	TGCGCCAGCAGCTTGGGCGGGAGATCCTACGAGCAGTACTTC	CASSLGGRSYEQYF
12	TRBD1	TRBV30	TRBJ2-7	few	TGTGCCTGGAGCAGCAGGGGGCCCGAGCAGTACTTC	CAWSSRGPEQYF
13	TRBD2	TRBV20-1	TRBJ2-2	few	TGCAGTGCTAAAGCGGGAGGGTACCGGGAGCTGTTTTTT	CSAKAGGYRELFF
14	.	TRBV29-1	TRBJ2-1	.	TGCAGCGTTGAGACCCGCTCAACCTACAATGAGCAGTTCTTC	CSVETRSTYNEQFF
15	TRBD2	TRBV5-1	TRBJ2-5	many	TGCGCCAGCAGCCCCCTCACGGCGGGAGTTGAGACCCAGTACTTC	CASSPLTAGVETQYF
19	.	TRBV11-2	TRBJ2-3	few	TGTGCCAGCAGCTTAGTAGGCGAGAGGGGCGTGCGTAACACAGATACGCAGTATTTT	CASSLVGERGVRNTDTQYF
12	.	TRBV11-2	TRBJ1-1	.	TGTGCCAGCAGCTTAGATATACCTGAAGCTTTCTTT	CASSLDIPEAFF
14	.	TRBV7-2	TRBJ2-2	.	TGTGCCAGCAGCCCGGGACTTATCCCCGGGGGGCTGTTTTTT	CASSPGLIPGGLFF
16	TRBD2	TRBV7-2	TRBJ2-2	few	TGTGCCAGCAGCTCACTAGCGGGAGCAGGCACCGGGGAGCTGTTTTTT	CASSSLAGAGTGELFF